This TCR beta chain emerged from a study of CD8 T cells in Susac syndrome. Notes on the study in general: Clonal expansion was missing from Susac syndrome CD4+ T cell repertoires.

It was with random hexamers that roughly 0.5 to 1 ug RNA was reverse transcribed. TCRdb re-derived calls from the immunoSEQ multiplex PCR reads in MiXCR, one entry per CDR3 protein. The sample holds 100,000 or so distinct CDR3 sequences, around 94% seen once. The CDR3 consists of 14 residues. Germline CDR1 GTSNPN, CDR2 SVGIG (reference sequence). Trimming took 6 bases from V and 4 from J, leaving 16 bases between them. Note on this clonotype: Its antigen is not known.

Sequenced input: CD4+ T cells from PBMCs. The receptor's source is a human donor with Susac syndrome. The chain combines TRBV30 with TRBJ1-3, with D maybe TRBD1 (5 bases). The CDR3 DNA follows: TGTGCCTGCCCGGGGCTCAATGGAGGAAACACCATATATTTT. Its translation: CACPGLNGGNTIYF.